This T cell receptor beta chain was recorded in a study of T cell repertoires in urothelial bladder cancer (dated by TCRdb to the late 2010s). In the study overall: Clinical stages of the approximately 12 resected lesions were three cT0, three cTa, three cT1 and three cT2 or greater. In the study, clonality of the TCR repertoire in bladder tumors was compared against clonality in benign bladder inflammation. Eleven to twelve patients with bladder lesions who were undergoing transurethral resection were prospectively identified. About 12 resected bladder lesions were studied, comprising urothelial carcinoma (UC+) and benign (UC-) specimens. Paper-wide results and their limitations: Median tumor infiltrating lymphocyte percentage was 2% in carcinoma specimens and about 12% in benign specimens. Urothelial carcinoma specimens contained fewer T cells than benign specimens, with a median of about 5,800 versus 28,000. A single T-cell clone reached up to about 17% of infiltrating lymphocytes in carcinoma specimens, compared with 1.5% to 2% in benign specimens.

Concerning this clone: The clone's antigen remains unknown. No per-base quality is available; no much larger clone lies one base away.

The immunoSEQ assay was used to sequence the CDR3 region of the TCR beta chain. On the authors' methods: For each specimen, the T-cell fraction, clonal dominance, and maximum TCR clone frequency were calculated. TCRdb stores this immuneACCESS table with in-frame sequences only. Part of the clones is absent; in the studies checked, under half of the shortfall reflects unresolved V genes, and no reason is known for the rest. V and J calls and clone size are given by that table; D and trimming were obtained from the DNA. Across this sample there are 1,200 to 1,500 clones, with 55% to 75% seen only once. The ten largest clones capture around 26% of the sample. Including cysteine and phenylalanine, the CDR3 has 15 amino acids. Only the CDR3 DNA is retained, 45 bases long and in frame from the first base. V is clipped by 5 bases and J by 8 bases, and the sequence between their germline boundaries is 21 bases long. The germline V gene supplies CDR1 SGHVS and CDR2 FQNEAQ.

At transurethral resection, specimens of the bladder lesions were collected and then stored at -80C. From bladder specimens obtained at transurethral resection, DNA was extracted. The TCR was taken from a human donor with urothelial carcinoma. Sequencing used tumor-infiltrating cells from bladder cancer. The chain was built from TRBV7-8 and TRBJ1-2; the D segment cannot be called with confidence. The CDR3 protein: CASSPAKAAREGYTF. The nucleotide sequence is TGTGCCAGCAGCCCCGCTAAGGCCGCTCGGGAGGGCTACACCTTC.